This T cell receptor (beta chain) was captured by sequencing in a study of immune evolution from preneoplasia to lung adenocarcinoma. Broader study findings: Later-stage lesions seemingly showed higher T cell density and diversity than normal lung.

Germline V CDR1 and CDR2: MNHNS, SASEGT. The CDR3 sequence is 15 residues long. V shed 7 bases and J shed 0 bases, with 15 bases lying between them. The data were produced by immunoSEQ multiplex PCR, yet TCRdb's version contains in-frame clones alone and is incomplete. The data contain roughly 7,000 clones, around four fifths of them seen just once; the ten biggest clones take up 5% to 8%. Patients had resection in Japan or China between 2014 and 2017. A note on this clone: Its antigen is still unknown.

Sequenced input: FFPE adjacent normal lung tissue. This TCR came from a person aged 60-79 years with lung adenocarcinoma. V and J are TRBV6-1 and TRBJ2-5, with D perhaps matching TRBD2 (7 bases). CDR3 DNA: TGTGCCAGCACTACAGCGGGACACTACCAAGAGACCCAGTACTTC. Translated, it gives CASTTAGHYQETQYF.